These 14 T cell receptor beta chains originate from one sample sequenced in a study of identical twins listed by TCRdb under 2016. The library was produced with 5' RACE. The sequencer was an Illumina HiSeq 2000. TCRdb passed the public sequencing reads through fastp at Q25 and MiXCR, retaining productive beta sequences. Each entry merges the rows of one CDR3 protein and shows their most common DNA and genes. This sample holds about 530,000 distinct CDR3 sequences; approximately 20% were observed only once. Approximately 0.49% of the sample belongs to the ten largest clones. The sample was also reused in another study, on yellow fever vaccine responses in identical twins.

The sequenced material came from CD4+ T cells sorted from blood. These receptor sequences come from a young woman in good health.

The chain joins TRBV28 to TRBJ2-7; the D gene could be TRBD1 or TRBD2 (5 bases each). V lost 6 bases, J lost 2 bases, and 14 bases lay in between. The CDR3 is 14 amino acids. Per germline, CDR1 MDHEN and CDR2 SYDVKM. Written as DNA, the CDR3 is TGTGCCAGCAGCTCCCCGGTGGGGGCCTACGAGCAGTACTTC. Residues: CASSSPVGAYEQYF.

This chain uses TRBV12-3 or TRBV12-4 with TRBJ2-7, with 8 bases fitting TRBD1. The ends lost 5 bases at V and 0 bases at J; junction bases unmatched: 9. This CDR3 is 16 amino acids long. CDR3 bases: TGTGCCAGCAGTCCCGGACAGGGTCTGAGCTCCTACGAGCAGTACTTC. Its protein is CASSPGQGLSSYEQYF.

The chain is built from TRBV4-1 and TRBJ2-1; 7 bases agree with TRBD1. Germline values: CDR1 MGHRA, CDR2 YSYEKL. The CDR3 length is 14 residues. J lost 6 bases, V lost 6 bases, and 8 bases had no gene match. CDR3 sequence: CASRPPGQLNEQFF. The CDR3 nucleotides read TGCGCCAGCAGGCCCCCGGGACAGCTCAATGAGCAGTTCTTC.

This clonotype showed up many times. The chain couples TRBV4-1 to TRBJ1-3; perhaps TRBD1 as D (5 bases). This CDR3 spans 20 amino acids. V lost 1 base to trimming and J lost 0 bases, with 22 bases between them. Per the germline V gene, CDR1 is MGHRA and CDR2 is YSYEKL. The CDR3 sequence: CASSQVPGGTGDLSGNTIYF. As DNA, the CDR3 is TGCGCCAGCAGCCAAGTCCCCGGTGGGACGGGGGACCTCTCTGGAAACACCATATATTTT.

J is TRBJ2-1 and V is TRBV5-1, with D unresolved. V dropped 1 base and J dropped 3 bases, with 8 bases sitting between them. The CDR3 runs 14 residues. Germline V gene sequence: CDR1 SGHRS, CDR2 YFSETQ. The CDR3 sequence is CASSLWENYNEQFF. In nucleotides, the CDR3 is TGCGCCAGCAGCTTGTGGGAAAACTACAATGAGCAGTTCTTC.

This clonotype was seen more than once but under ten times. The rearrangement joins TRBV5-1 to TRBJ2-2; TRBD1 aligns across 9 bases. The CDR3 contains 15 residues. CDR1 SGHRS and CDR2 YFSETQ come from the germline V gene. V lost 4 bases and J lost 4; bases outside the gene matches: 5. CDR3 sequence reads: CASSRETGGTGELFF. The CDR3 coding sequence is TGCGCCAGCAGCAGGGAGACAGGGGGCACCGGGGAGCTGTTTTTT.

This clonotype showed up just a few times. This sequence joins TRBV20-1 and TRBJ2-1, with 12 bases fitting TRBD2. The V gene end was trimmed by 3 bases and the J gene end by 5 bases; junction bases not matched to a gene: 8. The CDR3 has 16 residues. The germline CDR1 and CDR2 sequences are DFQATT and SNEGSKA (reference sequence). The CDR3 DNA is TGCAGTGCTAGCAGACTAGCGGGAGTTCCAAACAATGAGCAGTTCTTC. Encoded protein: CSASRLAGVPNNEQFF.

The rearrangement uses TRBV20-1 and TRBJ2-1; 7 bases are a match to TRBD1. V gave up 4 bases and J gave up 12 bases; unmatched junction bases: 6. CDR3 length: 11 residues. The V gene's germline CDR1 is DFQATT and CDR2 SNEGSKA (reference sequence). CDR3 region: CSAKLGTVQFF. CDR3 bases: TGCAGTGCTAAGTTAGGGACAGTGCAGTTCTTC.

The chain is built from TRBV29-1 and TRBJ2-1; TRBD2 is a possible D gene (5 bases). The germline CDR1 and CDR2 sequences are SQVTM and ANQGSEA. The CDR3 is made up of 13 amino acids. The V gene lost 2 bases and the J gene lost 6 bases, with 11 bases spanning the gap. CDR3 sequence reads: CSVEMNSVNEQFF. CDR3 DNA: TGCAGCGTTGAAATGAATAGCGTCAATGAGCAGTTCTTC.

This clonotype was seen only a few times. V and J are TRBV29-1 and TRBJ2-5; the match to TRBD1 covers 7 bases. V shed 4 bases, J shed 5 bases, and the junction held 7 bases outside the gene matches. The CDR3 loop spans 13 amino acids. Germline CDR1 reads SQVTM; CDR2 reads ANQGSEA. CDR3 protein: CSVAPTGDETQYF. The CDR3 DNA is TGCAGCGTTGCCCCCACAGGGGACGAGACCCAGTACTTC. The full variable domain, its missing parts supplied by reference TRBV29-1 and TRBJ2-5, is SAVISQKPSRDICQRGTSLTIQCQVDSQVTMMFWYRQQPGQSLTLIATANQGSEATYESGFVIDKFPISRPNLTFSTLTVSNMSPEDSSIYLCSVAPTGDETQYFGPGTRLLVL.

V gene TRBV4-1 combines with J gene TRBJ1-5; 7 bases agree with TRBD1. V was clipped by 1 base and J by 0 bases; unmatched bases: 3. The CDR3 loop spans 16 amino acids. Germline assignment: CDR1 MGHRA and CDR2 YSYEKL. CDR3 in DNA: TGCGCCAGCAGCCAAGTGACAGGGAGTAGCAATCAGCCCCAGCATTTT. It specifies CASSQVTGSSNQPQHF.

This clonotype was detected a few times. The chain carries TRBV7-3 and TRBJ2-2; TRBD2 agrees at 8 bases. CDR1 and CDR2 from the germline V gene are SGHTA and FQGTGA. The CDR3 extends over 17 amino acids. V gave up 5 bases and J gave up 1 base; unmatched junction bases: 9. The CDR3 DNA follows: TGTGCCAGCAGCCGGATGGGAACTAGCGGGAACACCGGGGAGCTGTTTTTT. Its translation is CASSRMGTSGNTGELFF.

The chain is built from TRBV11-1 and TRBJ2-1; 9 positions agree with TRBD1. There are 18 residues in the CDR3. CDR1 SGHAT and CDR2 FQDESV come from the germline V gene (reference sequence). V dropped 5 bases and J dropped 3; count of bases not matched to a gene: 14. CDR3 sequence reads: CASSRDRDLIPFYNEQFF. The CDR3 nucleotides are TGTGCCAGCAGCCGGGACAGGGACCTTATCCCCTTCTACAATGAGCAGTTCTTC.

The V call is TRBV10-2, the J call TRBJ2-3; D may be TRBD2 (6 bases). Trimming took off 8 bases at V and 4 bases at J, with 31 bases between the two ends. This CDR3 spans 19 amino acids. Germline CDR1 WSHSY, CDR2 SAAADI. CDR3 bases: TGCGCCAGCTACTCCATCCAGCGGGTACCTACCCCATCCCCAGATACGCAGTATTTT. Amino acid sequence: CASYSIQRVPTPSPDTQYF.